This TCR beta chain came from a study of tissue T cells after allogeneic stem cell transplantation. Study results and caveats: This small cohort was clinically heterogeneous, and sampling depth was a limitation.

Using immunoSEQ multiplex PCR, the repertoire was profiled, and TCRdb retains in-frame clones only, with some absent. The repertoire has around 6,100 clones, 35% to 50% of them found once; the top ten carry 2% to 2.5%. In the case of this clone: Its antigen is not known. Mouse names are used for the genes. The read gets to within 1 residue of the CDR3 end, and the germline J gene fills in the rest.

V trimming: 6 bases; J trimming: 2 bases; junction bases outside the gene matches: 8. The germline V gene has CDR1 SGHND and CDR2 FRSKSL. This CDR3 is 17 amino acids long. Stated time point: mouse harvest day 7 after allogeneic transplant. Tail vein injection delivered 10^7 T-cell-depleted bone marrow cells and 10^6 splenic CD5+ T cells. Tissues came from B6→BALB/c major-mismatch GVHD mice at day 7 or 14. Sequencing was carried out using skin. The clonotype comes from a female BALB/c mouse given C57BL/6 T cells with graft-versus-host disease after an allogeneic hematopoietic cell transplant. This chain links TRBV15 with TRBJ2-5, with 13 bases that match TRBD2. The sequenced part of the CDR3 DNA is TGTGCCAGCAGCCCTGGACTGGGGGGGCGCGGCCAAGACACCCAGTAC. Its protein product is CASSPGLGGRGQDTQY. The complete CDR3 sequence is CASSPGLGGRGQDTQYF. The full variable domain, in which reference TRBV15 and TRBJ2-5 provide the parts outside the CDR3, is DAGVTQTPRHEVAEKGQTIILKCEPVSGHNDLFWYRQTKIQGLELLSYFRSKSLMEDGGAFKDRFKAEMLNSSFSTLKIQPTEPKDSAVYLCASSPGLGGRGQDTQYFGPGTRLLVL.